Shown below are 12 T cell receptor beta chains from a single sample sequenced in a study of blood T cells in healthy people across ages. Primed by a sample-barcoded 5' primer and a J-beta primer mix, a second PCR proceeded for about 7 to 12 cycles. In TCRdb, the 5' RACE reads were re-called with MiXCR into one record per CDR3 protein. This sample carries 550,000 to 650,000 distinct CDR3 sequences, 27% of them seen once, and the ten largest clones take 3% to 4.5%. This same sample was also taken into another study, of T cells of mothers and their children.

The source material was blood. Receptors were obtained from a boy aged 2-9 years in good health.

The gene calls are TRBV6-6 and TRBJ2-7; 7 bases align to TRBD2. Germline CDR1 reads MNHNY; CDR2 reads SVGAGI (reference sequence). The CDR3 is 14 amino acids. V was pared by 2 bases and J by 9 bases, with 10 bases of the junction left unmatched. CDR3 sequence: CASSYLAGEFGQYF. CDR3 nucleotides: TGTGCCAGCAGTTACCTTGCGGGAGAATTCGGGCAGTACTTC.

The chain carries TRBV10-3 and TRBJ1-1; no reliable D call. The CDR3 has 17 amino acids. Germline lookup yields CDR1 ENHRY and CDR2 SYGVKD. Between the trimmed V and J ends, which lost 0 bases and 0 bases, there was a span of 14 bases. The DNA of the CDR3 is TGTGCCATCAGTGAGTCGCGGCGGGGTTCCATGAACACTGAAGCTTTCTTT. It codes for CAISESRRGSMNTEAFF.

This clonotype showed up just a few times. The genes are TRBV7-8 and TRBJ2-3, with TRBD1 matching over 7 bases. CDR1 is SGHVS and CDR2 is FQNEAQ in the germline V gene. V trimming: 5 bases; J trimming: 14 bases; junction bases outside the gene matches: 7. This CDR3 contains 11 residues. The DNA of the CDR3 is TGTGCCAGCAGCCAACTGGGACAGAGGTATTTT. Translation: CASSQLGQRYF.

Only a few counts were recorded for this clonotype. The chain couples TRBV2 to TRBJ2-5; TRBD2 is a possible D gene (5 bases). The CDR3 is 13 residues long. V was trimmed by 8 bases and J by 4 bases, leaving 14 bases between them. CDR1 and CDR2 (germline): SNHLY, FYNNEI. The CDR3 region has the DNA TGTGCCAGCTCCTGGGAGCTTCCAGAGACCCAGTACTTC. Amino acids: CASSWELPETQYF.

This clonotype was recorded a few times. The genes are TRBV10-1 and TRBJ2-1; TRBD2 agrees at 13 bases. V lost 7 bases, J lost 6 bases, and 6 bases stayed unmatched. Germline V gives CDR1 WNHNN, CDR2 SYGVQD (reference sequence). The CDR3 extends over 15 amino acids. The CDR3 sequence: CASTGLAGESNEQFF. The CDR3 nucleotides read TGCGCCAGCACTGGACTAGCGGGAGAGAGCAATGAGCAGTTCTTC.

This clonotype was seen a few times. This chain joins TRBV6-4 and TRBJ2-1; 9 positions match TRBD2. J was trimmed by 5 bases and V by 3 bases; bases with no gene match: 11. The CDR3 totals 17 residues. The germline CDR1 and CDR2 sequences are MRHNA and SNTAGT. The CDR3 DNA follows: TGTGCCAGCAGTGAAGTCCTAGGGCTAGCGGGAAACAATGAGCAGTTCTTC. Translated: CASSEVLGLAGNNEQFF.

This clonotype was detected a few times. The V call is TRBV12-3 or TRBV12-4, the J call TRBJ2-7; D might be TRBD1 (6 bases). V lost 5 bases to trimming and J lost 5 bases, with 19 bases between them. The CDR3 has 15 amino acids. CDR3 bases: TGTGCCAGCAGTCCCCGGGTTTCAGGGGTCAACGAGCAGTACTTC. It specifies CASSPRVSGVNEQYF.

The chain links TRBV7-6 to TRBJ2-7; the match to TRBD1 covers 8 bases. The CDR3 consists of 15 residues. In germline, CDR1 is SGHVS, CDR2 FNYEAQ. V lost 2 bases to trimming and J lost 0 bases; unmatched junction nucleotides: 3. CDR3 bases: TGTGCCAGCAGCTTACGACAGGGGTACTCCTACGAGCAGTACTTC. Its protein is CASSLRQGYSYEQYF.

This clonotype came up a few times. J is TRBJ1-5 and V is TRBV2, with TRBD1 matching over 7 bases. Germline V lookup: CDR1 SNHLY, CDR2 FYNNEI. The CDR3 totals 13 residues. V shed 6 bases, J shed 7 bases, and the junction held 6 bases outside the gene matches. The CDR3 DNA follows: TGTGCCAGCAGCTATACAGGGGTCCAGCCCCAGCATTTT. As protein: CASSYTGVQPQHF.

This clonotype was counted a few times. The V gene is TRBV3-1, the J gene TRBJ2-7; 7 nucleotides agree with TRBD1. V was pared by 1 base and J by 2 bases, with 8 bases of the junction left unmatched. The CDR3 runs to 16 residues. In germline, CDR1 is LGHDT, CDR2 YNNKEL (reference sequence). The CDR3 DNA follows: TGTGCCAGCAGCCAAGGTTGGGGACAGCTGGCCTACGAGCAGTACTTC. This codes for CASSQGWGQLAYEQYF.

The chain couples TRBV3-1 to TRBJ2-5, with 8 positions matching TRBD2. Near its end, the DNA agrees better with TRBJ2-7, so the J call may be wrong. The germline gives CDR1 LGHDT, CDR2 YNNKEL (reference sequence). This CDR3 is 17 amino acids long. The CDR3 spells CASSQDGTGTRIHEQYF. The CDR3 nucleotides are TGTGCCAGCAGCCAAGATGGGACCGGGACTAGGATACACGAGCAGTACTTC.

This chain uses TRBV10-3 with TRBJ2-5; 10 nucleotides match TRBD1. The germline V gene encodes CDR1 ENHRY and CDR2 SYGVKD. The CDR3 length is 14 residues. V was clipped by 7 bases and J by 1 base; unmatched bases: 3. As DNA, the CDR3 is TGTGCCATCAACGGACAGGGGGTCCAAGAGACCCAGTACTTC. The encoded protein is CAINGQGVQETQYF.